This record covers a single TCR beta chain. Trimming removed 1 base at V and 1 base at J, with 8 bases between. The CDR3 is made up of 15 amino acids. The germline gives CDR1 SGHDT, CDR2 YYEEEE. This sample was taken from a study of blood T cell repertoires in COVID-19. Study at large: Sources were T cells, B-cell-depleted T cells, or PBMCs; the material itself was cDNA or gDNA.

The protocol was immunoSEQ multiplex PCR, while the TCRdb copy is restricted to in-frame clones and leaves out a portion. The data hold 60,000 to 70,000 clones, with about 78% observed a single time. This receptor was taken from a woman aged 80 or over with acute or convalescent COVID-19. Source material: peripheral blood. This chain links TRBV5-6 with TRBJ2-2, with D maybe TRBD1 (6 bases). The CDR3 sequence is CASSLQGRNTGELFF. CDR3 nucleotide sequence: TGTGCCAGCAGCTTGCAGGGGAGGAACACCGGGGAGCTGTTTTTT.